This T cell receptor (beta chain) stems from a study of Ad26.COV2.S vaccination and SARS-CoV-2 variants. General study results and limits: Vaccine and placebo recipients had similar non-spike TCR breadth.

Germline loops: CDR1 SGDLS, CDR2 YYNGEE. V shed 7 bases and J shed 5 bases, with 21 bases lying between them. The CDR3 totals 15 residues. Sequenced by immunoSEQ multiplex PCR; TCRdb stores in-frame clones only, minus some. The profile shows over 400,000 clones, 80% to 90% of them singletons. Specified treatment: some 19 received Ad26.COV2.S at low or high dose, single or two shots; about 5 received placebo; per-sample allocation not given. Samples came from day 63 after the first vaccine or placebo injection. With respect to this clone: Its matching antigen is unknown.

V gene TRBV9 combines with J gene TRBJ2-5, with D tentatively TRBD1 (6 bases). This specimen consisted of peripheral blood, obtained in a trial of Ad26.COV2.S vaccine versus placebo. The receptor's source is a person between 18 and 60 years old who received the Ad26.COV2.S COVID-19 vaccine or a placebo. CDR3 coding DNA: TGTGCCAGCGGTAGGGACGGGACATCGGGGGAGACCCAGTACTTC. It is translated as CASGRDGTSGETQYF.